The 9 T cell receptor beta chains given below trace back to one sample, sequenced in a study of blood T cell repertoires in COVID-19 (dated by TCRdb to between 2020 and 2021). The method was the immunoSEQ multiplex PCR assay. What TCRdb holds here is the immuneACCESS table cut down to in-frame rearrangements. Part of the clones is not present; checked against another copy, under half of the missing clones reflect an unresolved V gene, and the others are unexplained. Within this sample are about 68,000 clones, with 87% of them counted one time only. Around 3.5% of the sample lies in the top ten. Sample: peripheral blood. The receptors were sampled from a woman aged 50 to 65 with COVID-19, enrolled during active disease.

The chain recombines TRBV6-5 with TRBJ1-2, with unresolved D. There are 12 residues in the CDR3. Germline-derived CDR1 and CDR2 are MNHEY and SVGAGI. V dropped 6 bases and J dropped 6 bases, with 11 bases sitting between them. The CDR3 nucleotides are TGTGCCAGCAGCCCCTCGGAGAATGGCTACACCTTC. As protein: CASSPSENGYTF.

This chain connects TRBV28 to TRBJ2-5, with 8 bases that match TRBD2. The CDR3 consists of 14 residues. The V gene end was trimmed by 3 bases and the J gene end by 5 bases; junction bases not matched to a gene: 5. CDR1 and CDR2 from the germline V gene are MDHEN and SYDVKM. CDR3 nucleotide sequence: TGTGCCAGCAGTTTGAGCGGGAGAGGGGAGACCCAGTACTTC. Translated, it gives CASSLSGRGETQYF. The full variable domain, completed using reference TRBV28 and TRBJ2-5, is DVKVTQSSRYLVKRTGEKVFLECVQDMDHENMFWYRQDPGLGLRLIYFSYDVKMKEKGDIPEGYSVSREKKERFSLILESASTNQTSMYLCASSLSGRGETQYFGPGTRLLVL.

V and J are TRBV5-4 and TRBJ2-2; D perhaps matches TRBD2 (5 bases). V lost 0 bases to trimming and J lost 6 bases, with 12 bases between them. CDR1 is SGHNT, CDR2 YYREEE, per germline (reference sequence). The CDR3 is 15 amino acids. The CDR3 DNA sequence: TGTGCCAGCAGCTTGGGGCTAGCTAGGGCCGGGGAGCTGTTTTTT. Translated: CASSLGLARAGELFF.

The count of this clone is one. The chain couples TRBV19 to TRBJ2-7; 7 nucleotides align to TRBD2. V dropped 5 bases and J dropped 2; count of bases not matched to a gene: 0. Germline V CDR1 and CDR2: LNHDA, SQIVND (reference sequence). This CDR3 has 12 residues. CDR3 residues: CASSGLAYEQYF. In DNA, the CDR3 is TGTGCCAGTAGTGGACTAGCCTACGAGCAGTACTTC.

The chain joins TRBV2 to TRBJ2-4; 7 bases are a match to TRBD1. Germline V gene data show CDR1 as SNHLY and CDR2 as FYNNEI. V lost 6 bases, J lost 7 bases, and 6 bases stayed unmatched. This CDR3 region has 13 residues. The chain's CDR3 is CASSYTGANIQYF. For the CDR3, the DNA is TGTGCCAGCAGCTACACAGGGGCCAACATTCAGTACTTC.

This clone was seen only once. This chain uses TRBV10-3 with TRBJ1-1; 7 bases agree with TRBD1. The CDR3 spans 13 residues. V was pared by 8 bases and J by 5 bases, with 8 bases of the junction left unmatched. Looked up from germline, CDR1 is ENHRY and CDR2 is SYGVKD. CDR3 coding DNA: TGTGCCATCCGTTCCAGGGGGGATACTGAAGCTTTCTTT. Its protein is CAIRSRGDTEAFF.

This chain connects TRBV12-3 or TRBV12-4 to TRBJ2-7, with 10 nucleotides matching TRBD1. The CDR3 is 13 amino acids. Germline trimming cut 4 bases from V and 9 bases from J; bases unmatched to any gene: 6. CDR3 protein: CASSWTGGSVQYF. CDR3 in DNA: TGTGCCAGCAGTTGGACAGGGGGGTCAGTGCAGTACTTC.

CDR3 sequence reads: CASSVTASADGTQYF. Written as DNA, the CDR3 is TGTGCCAGCAGCGTAACAGCCTCAGCAGACGGTACGCAGTATTTT. The chain joins TRBV9 to TRBJ2-3; D gene unclear. V was cut by 1 base and J by 8 bases, with 17 bases left in between. This CDR3 contains 15 residues. Germline lookup yields CDR1 SGDLS and CDR2 YYNGEE.

The CDR3 DNA reads TGTGCCTGGAGTGCCTACAGGGGGGGCGAGCAGTACTTC. Translation gives CAWSAYRGGEQYF. The chain combines TRBV30 with TRBJ2-7; the D gene is possibly TRBD1 (8 bases). CDR1 GTSNPN and CDR2 SVGIG come from the germline V gene (reference sequence). This CDR3 contains 13 residues. The V end was cut by 1 base, the J end by 6 bases, with 13 bases between.